These 27 T cell receptor beta chains originate from one sample sequenced in a study of vaccination and CD4 T cells after COVID-19 (dated by TCRdb to 2022 to 2024). Their antigens remain unidentified. The sample's treatment or condition label is to be understood as: 10-day PBMC culture with coronavirus spike peptide pools or control peptides (ViraFEST assay). To prepare the library, PCR was applied. TCRdb names Illumina iSeq 100 as the instrument used. DNA from cultured CD4+ T cells underwent TCR sequencing with the Oncomine TCR Beta short-read assay at the Johns Hopkins FTIC core. Using fastp trimming at Q25 and MiXCR clonotype assembly, TCRdb reanalyzed the public sequencing data and kept in-frame beta chains. Each CDR3 protein appears once, grouped with its most common genes and DNA. Present in this sample are about 19,000 distinct CDR3 sequences, 38% of which were seen just once. The top ten clonotypes cover less than 15% of the sample.

The sequenced sample was cultured CD4+ T cells from blood. These receptor sequences come from a human donor with COVID-19.

The chain recombines TRBV6-2 or TRBV6-3 with TRBJ2-5, with 8 bases that match TRBD2. Germline-derived CDR1 and CDR2 are MNHEY and SVGEGT. The V segment lost 1 base and the J segment 3 bases; nucleotides outside the gene matches: 10. There are 17 residues in the CDR3. CDR3 in amino acids: CASSYYPGLVLKETQYF. The CDR3 DNA is TGTGCCAGCAGTTACTATCCGGGACTAGTATTGAAAGAGACCCAGTACTTC.

This chain uses TRBV2 with TRBJ1-5; D is uncertain. Germline V gene sequence: CDR1 SNHLY, CDR2 FYNNEI. The CDR3 loop spans 12 amino acids. The V and J ends lost 3 bases and 5 bases respectively, with 5 bases between them. CDR3 amino acids: CASSERDQPQHF. The DNA for the CDR3 is TGTGCCAGCAGTGAGCGGGATCAGCCCCAGCATTTT.

This rearrangement joins TRBV5-1 to TRBJ1-6, with 8 positions matching TRBD1. Germline CDR1 SGHRS, CDR2 YFSETQ. The V segment lost 5 bases and the J segment 8 bases; nucleotides outside the gene matches: 9. The CDR3 has 15 amino acids. The CDR3 bases are TGCGCCAGCAGGCTAGACAGGGGATCTGATTCACCCCTCCACTTT. Protein product: CASRLDRGSDSPLHF.

This clonotype came up a few times. This rearrangement joins TRBV11-3 to TRBJ1-4; D might be TRBD1 (5 bases). The CDR3 loop spans 16 amino acids. V was cut by 5 bases and J by 6 bases, with 19 bases left in between. The germline V gene encodes CDR1 SGHNT and CDR2 YENEEA. Here the CDR3 DNA reads TGTGCCAGCAGCCGAACCGGGGCCCGAGGGGATGAAAAACTGTTTTTT. Translated: CASSRTGARGDEKLFF.

In its sample, this clonotype was seen once. The V call is TRBV7-8, the J call TRBJ1-1; no firm D call. This CDR3 comprises 15 residues. Trimming removed 1 base from V and 2 bases from J, with 11 bases in between. CDR1 is SGHVS, CDR2 FQNEAQ, per germline. CDR3 bases: TGTGCCAGCAGCTTAGGTGCAGGCTCTAACACTGAAGCTTTCTTT. This sequence encodes CASSLGAGSNTEAFF.

This clonotype was seen just once. V and J are TRBV6-1 and TRBJ2-7; 9 bases are a match to TRBD1. Trimming removed 7 bases from V and 6 bases from J; junction bases left unmatched: 10. CDR1 is MNHNS and CDR2 is SASEGT in the germline V gene. The CDR3 is 14 residues long. CDR3 residues: CASNQQGATGEQYF. The CDR3 nucleotides are TGTGCCAGCAATCAACAGGGGGCGACGGGCGAGCAGTACTTC.

The V call is TRBV7-9, the J call TRBJ1-6; possibly TRBD1 for D (6 bases). Per germline, CDR1 SEHNR and CDR2 FQNEAQ (reference sequence). Trimming shortened V by 5 bases and J by 9 bases, and 17 bases separated the two germline ends. The CDR3 length is 15 residues. The CDR3 is CASSNHRDGGSPLHF. In DNA form, the CDR3 reads TGTGCCAGCAGCAACCACAGGGATGGCGGTTCACCCCTCCACTTT.

The rearrangement joins TRBV27 to TRBJ2-1; 9 bases fit TRBD2. The junction had 12 bases not matched to a gene; V was cut back by 3 bases and J by 12 bases. The CDR3 totals 15 residues. Germline V gives CDR1 MNHEY, CDR2 SMNVEV (reference sequence). The CDR3 DNA reads as TGTGCCAGCAGTTTCCAAGCGGGGGGCTTAGTCGGGCAGTTCTTC. Protein sequence: CASSFQAGGLVGQFF.

This chain connects TRBV19 to TRBJ1-5; no clear D. Trimming removed 10 bases from V and 1 base from J, with 14 bases in between. The CDR3 totals 14 residues. Germline CDR1 reads LNHDA; CDR2 reads SQIVND (reference sequence). CDR3 sequence (DNA): TGTGCCACCGAGGGTTCACTGAGCAATCAGCCCCAGCATTTT. It is translated as CATEGSLSNQPQHF. Combining the CDR3 with reference TRBV19 and TRBJ1-5 gives the whole variable domain DGGITQSPKYLFRKEGQNVTLSCEQNLNHDAMYWYRQDPGQGLRLIYYSQIVNDFQKGDIAEGYSVSREKKESFPLTVTSAQKNPTAFYLCATEGSLSNQPQHFGDGTRLSIL.

CDR3 sequence (DNA): TGTGCCAGCAGTCCCCCGGACAGGGCGGGAAACACCATATATTTT. Residues: CASSPPDRAGNTIYF. The chain uses TRBV6-1 and TRBJ1-3; 8 nucleotides line up with TRBD1. This CDR3 is 15 amino acids long. V lost 5 bases, J lost 4 bases, and 7 bases stayed unmatched. Germline V CDR1 and CDR2: MNHNS, SASEGT.

V is TRBV7-8 and J is TRBJ1-1; 8 nucleotides align to TRBD1. V lost 3 bases, J lost 5 bases, and 5 bases stayed unmatched. The CDR3 consists of 14 residues. CDR1 and CDR2 from the germline V gene are SGHVS and FQNEAQ. In DNA, the CDR3 is TGTGCCAGCAGCTTCCCGGACAGGGAAACTGAAGCTTTCTTT. This codes for CASSFPDRETEAFF.

This clonotype was picked up a small number of times. J is TRBJ2-3 and V is TRBV7-2; D possibly matches TRBD1 or TRBD2 (6 bases each). Trimming cost V 5 bases and J 2 bases, with 8 bases left between them. CDR1 is SGHTA and CDR2 is FQGNSA in the germline V gene. The CDR3 runs 13 residues. In DNA form, the CDR3 reads TGTGCCAGCAGCGGGGGGCACACAGATACGCAGTATTTT. Translated, it gives CASSGGHTDTQYF. The full variable domain, its missing parts supplied by reference TRBV7-2 and TRBJ2-3, is GAGVSQSPSNKVTEKGKDVELRCDPISGHTALYWYRQSLGQGLEFLIYFQGNSAPDKSGLPSDRFSAERTGGSVSTLTIQRTQQEDSAVYLCASSGGHTDTQYFGPGTRLTVL.

The CDR3 here is CASSYSFPAGPSYEQYF. The CDR3 DNA reads TGTGCCAGCAGTTACTCGTTTCCCGCAGGACCATCCTACGAGCAGTACTTC. The chain carries TRBV6-5 and TRBJ2-7, with D uncertain. Germline assignment: CDR1 MNHEY and CDR2 SVGAGI. The CDR3 loop spans 17 amino acids. Trimming pared 0 bases from V and 1 base from J, leaving 16 bases between.

The chain uses TRBV27 and TRBJ1-2, with D perhaps TRBD1 (5 bases). The CDR3 runs to 14 residues. V lost 2 bases and J 10 bases, leaving 17 bases between the germline ends. Germline CDR1 MNHEY, CDR2 SMNVEV (reference sequence). The DNA of the CDR3 is TGTGCCAGCAGTTTAAATCCGGGGACCCTTGTCTACACCTTC. This translates into CASSLNPGTLVYTF.

The CDR3 region is CASSLRDRGAYGYTF. The CDR3 nucleotides are TGTGCCAGCAGCCTCCGGGACAGGGGTGCCTATGGCTACACCTTC. The chain employs TRBV6-2 or TRBV6-3 and TRBJ1-2; TRBD1 matches at 10 bases. Germline V CDR1 and CDR2: MNHEY, SVGEGT. The CDR3 has 15 amino acids. The V gene end was trimmed by 6 bases and the J gene end by 4 bases; junction bases not matched to a gene: 8.

J is TRBJ2-1 and V is TRBV10-3; D is unresolved. CDR3 length: 13 amino acids. V lost 6 bases and J 4 bases, leaving 10 bases between the germline ends. Germline CDR1 reads ENHRY; CDR2 reads SYGVKD. The CDR3 DNA sequence: TGTGCCATCAGAAGGGAAGAGTACAATGAGCAGTTCTTC. Translation: CAIRREEYNEQFF.

Only a few counts were recorded for this clonotype. The chain links TRBV6-4 to TRBJ2-2, with 7 bases fitting TRBD2. V was pared by 2 bases and J by 1 base, with 1 base of the junction left unmatched. CDR1 is MRHNA, CDR2 SNTAGT, per germline. CDR3 length: 15 amino acids. The DNA of the CDR3 is TGTGCCAGCAGTGACGGCGGGGGGAACACCGGGGAGCTGTTTTTT. Protein sequence: CASSDGGGNTGELFF.

The V and J genes are TRBV21-1 and TRBJ1-1. TRBV21-1 is deemed a pseudogene. CDR3 size: 13 residues. CDR3 DNA sequence: TGTGCCAGCAGCCGCCGGATGAACACTGAAGCTTTCTTT. This encodes CASSRRMNTEAFF.

This sequence joins TRBV18 and TRBJ2-3; TRBD2 might be the D (5 bases). Trimming stripped 3 bases from V and 1 base from J, with 8 bases between. Germline CDR1 reads KGHSH; CDR2 reads LQKENI. This CDR3 has 14 residues. CDR3 bases: TGTGCCAGCTCACCGTCCGGGGGCACAGATACGCAGTATTTT. Its translation: CASSPSGGTDTQYF.

The chain employs TRBV30 and TRBJ1-3, with a possible D match to TRBD1 (5 bases). Germline-derived CDR1 and CDR2 are GTSNPN and SVGIG (reference sequence). V lost 2 bases to trimming and J lost 8 bases, with 7 bases between them. CDR3 size: 11 residues. This chain's CDR3 is CAWSSGDTIYF. The CDR3 DNA reads TGTGCCTGGAGTTCGGGGGACACCATATATTTT.

The chain couples TRBV7-2 to TRBJ2-3; 12 bases are a match to TRBD2. J was trimmed by 3 bases and V by 5 bases; bases with no gene match: 6. Germline V gene sequence: CDR1 SGHTA, CDR2 FQGNSA. CDR3 length: 16 residues. The CDR3 region is CASSPLAGGLTDTQYF. DNA of the CDR3: TGTGCCAGCAGCCCGCTAGCGGGGGGGTTGACAGATACGCAGTATTTT.

This clonotype appeared a few times. This chain links TRBV7-9 with TRBJ2-1; perhaps TRBD2 as D (5 bases). Looked up from germline, CDR1 is SEHNR and CDR2 is FQNEAQ (reference sequence). V lost 5 bases, J lost 4 bases, and 15 bases lay in between. This CDR3 has 15 amino acids. CDR3 DNA sequence: TGTGCCAGCAGCCCGAGGGTATGGGGATACAATGAGCAGTTCTTC. It yields the protein CASSPRVWGYNEQFF.

This chain uses TRBV6-1 with TRBJ2-4, with 9 nucleotides matching TRBD2. V gave up 6 bases and J gave up 3 bases; unmatched junction bases: 9. Germline loops: CDR1 MNHNS, CDR2 SASEGT. The CDR3 is 16 residues long. The CDR3 DNA reads TGTGCCAGCAGCCGGACTAGCGTGGAATTCAAAAACATTCAGTACTTC. The encoded protein is CASSRTSVEFKNIQYF.

The rearrangement joins TRBV5-4 to TRBJ1-1, with TRBD1 matching over 9 bases. From germline, CDR1 is SGHNT and CDR2 YYREEE (reference sequence). The CDR3 extends over 14 amino acids. Trimming took 5 bases from V and 5 from J; bases not matched to a gene: 7. The CDR3 DNA follows: TGTGCCAGCAGGATTACAGGGGGCCGGACTGAAGCTTTCTTT. It specifies CASRITGGRTEAFF.

This rearrangement joins TRBV5-4 to TRBJ1-6; D possibly corresponds to TRBD1 (6 bases). Trimming removed 2 bases at V and 10 bases at J, with 13 bases between. CDR1 is SGHNT and CDR2 is YYREEE in the germline V gene (reference sequence). This CDR3 is 14 amino acids long. The CDR3 region has the DNA TGTGCCAGCAGCTTAGCGGGTGGGGGCTCACCCCTCCACTTT. Encoded protein: CASSLAGGGSPLHF.

This sequence joins TRBV7-8 and TRBJ2-1; D is undetermined. CDR3 length: 14 amino acids. V was shortened by 0 bases and J by 9 bases, with 12 bases between the two germline ends. The germline gives CDR1 SGHVS, CDR2 FQNEAQ. CDR3 protein: CASSLAGRWGEQFF. CDR3 nucleotides: TGTGCCAGCAGCTTAGCGGGCAGGTGGGGTGAGCAGTTCTTC.

This chain links TRBV30 with TRBJ1-5; TRBD1 agrees at 7 bases. The CDR3 extends over 15 amino acids. The V and J ends lost 4 bases and 2 bases, in that order; junction bases with no gene match: 8. CDR1 and CDR2 (germline): GTSNPN, SVGIG (reference sequence). CDR3 DNA sequence: TGTGCCTGGACCACGAAGGGGGCTGGCAATCAGCCCCAGCATTTT. This encodes CAWTTKGAGNQPQHF.